This T cell receptor (beta chain) derives from a study of T cell responses to AZD1222 COVID-19 vaccine. Libraries were prepared by immunoSEQ multiplex PCR; TCRdb keeps only in-frame clonotypes and omits some of them. The sample holds just over 65,000 clones, roughly 84% seen once. The sample here was peripheral blood, taken on day 0 of AZD1222 vaccination. The sequence was obtained from an adult in good health.

CDR3 sequence reads: CASTPGLAGTAHYEQYF. The CDR3 nucleotides read TGTGCCAGCACCCCGGGACTAGCGGGGACGGCCCACTACGAGCAGTACTTC. V usage is TRBV3-1 (or the pseudogene TRBV3-2) and J usage is TRBJ2-7, with 13 bases lining up with TRBD2. The CDR3 is made up of 17 amino acids. The J segment lost 3 bases and the V segment lost 7 bases, leaving 12 bases of the junction unmatched. Germline V lookup: CDR1 LGHDT, CDR2 YNNKEL (reference sequence).